This is a list of T cell receptor beta chains from one sample in a study of OX40 agonist ivuxolimab in advanced cancers. Clones were read by immunoSEQ multiplex PCR, and TCRdb kept only the in-frame ones, dropping some. The data show some 120,000 clones, about nine tenths seen once. This material consisted of CD4+ or CD8+ T cells sorted from blood, taken in a trial of the OX40 agonist ivuxolimab. These receptor sequences come from an adult with an advanced solid tumor such as melanoma, head and neck, liver or kidney cancer. CDR3s include the opening cysteine and the closing phenylalanine or tryptophan. D genes are given only for firm matches. Clone sizes are given selectively: once, few, many, or a class where the clone is expanded.

.,once,TRBV6-1,TRBJ1-4,CASSSGKLFF,TGTGCCAGCAGTTCGGGGAAACTGTTTTTT
TRBD2,.,TRBV11-2,TRBJ2-1,CASNPLAADHTNNEQFF,TGTGCCAGCAACCCTCTAGCGGCGGACCACACCAACAATGAGCAGTTCTTC
.,.,TRBV7-3,TRBJ1-2,CASSLSGGQGYGYTF,TGTGCCAGCAGCTTATCCGGGGGCCAAGGTTATGGCTACACCTTC
.,.,TRBV7-2,TRBJ2-5,CASSLKRAHQETQYF,TGTGCCAGCAGCTTGAAGCGGGCTCACCAAGAGACCCAGTACTTC
TRBD1,.,TRBV4-2,TRBJ2-7,CASSQMGGQGAYEQYF,TGTGCCAGCAGCCAAATGGGAGGACAGGGCGCCTACGAGCAGTACTTC
TRBD1,.,TRBV6-1,TRBJ1-1,CASSDDVGQGAAEAFF,TGTGCCAGCAGTGACGACGTGGGACAGGGGGCGGCTGAAGCTTTCTTT
TRBD2,.,TRBV6-1,TRBJ2-3,CASSEALAGVADTQYF,TGTGCCAGCAGTGAAGCCTTAGCGGGAGTAGCAGATACGCAGTATTTT
TRBD2,once,TRBV7-3,TRBJ2-1,CASSTSGMNEQFF,TGTGCCAGCTCGACTAGCGGGATGAATGAGCAGTTCTTC
TRBD2,.,TRBV7-9,TRBJ2-3,CASSQRETDTQYF,TGTGCCAGCAGCCAGCGGGAGACAGATACGCAGTATTTT
.,.,TRBV6-5,TRBJ1-6,CASSQQDIRSPLHF,TGTGCCAGCAGTCAACAGGATATTCGATCACCCCTCCACTTT
.,.,TRBV9,TRBJ1-1,CASSVVQGNTEAFF,TGTGCCAGCAGCGTAGTACAGGGGAACACTGAAGCTTTCTTT
.,.,TRBV7-9,TRBJ2-3,CASSLAGRRSAQYF,TGTGCCAGCAGCTTAGCTGGACGTCGCTCAGCGCAGTATTTT
.,.,TRBV7-2,TRBJ1-6,CASSPGVGVGHSPLHF,TGTGCCAGCAGCCCGGGGGTGGGCGTGGGCCATTCACCCCTCCACTTT
TRBD1,.,TRBV15,TRBJ1-2,CATSTRQGAPAYGYTF,TGTGCCACCAGCACCCGACAGGGGGCCCCCGCTTATGGCTACACCTTC
TRBD2,.,TRBV7-3,TRBJ2-7,CASSLTYLAAHYEQYF,TGTGCCAGCAGCTTAACGTATCTAGCGGCTCACTACGAGCAGTACTTC
.,.,TRBV2,TRBJ1-2,CASVTGPTYGYTF,TGTGCCAGCGTAACAGGGCCAACCTATGGCTACACCTTC
.,.,TRBV11-2,TRBJ2-2,CASSPTGYTGELFF,TGTGCCAGCAGCCCTACAGGGTACACCGGGGAGCTGTTTTTT
.,few,TRBV15,TRBJ1-6,CATSRLEGSYNSPLHF,TGTGCCACCAGCAGACTGGAGGGCTCCTATAATTCACCCCTCCACTTT
.,.,TRBV28,TRBJ1-4,CASSLGDTPEKLFF,TGTGCCAGCAGTTTAGGGGACACACCTGAAAAACTGTTTTTT
TRBD2,.,TRBV9,TRBJ2-3,CASSRPGWLADNTDTQYF,TGTGCCAGCAGCAGACCAGGGTGGCTAGCGGACAACACAGATACGCAGTATTTT
.,.,TRBV11-2,TRBJ1-1,CASSWGHWNTEAFF,TGTGCCAGCAGCTGGGGACATTGGAACACTGAAGCTTTCTTT
.,.,TRBV12-5,TRBJ2-2,CASGLGTTGAGTGELFF,TGTGCTAGTGGTTTGGGGACTACAGGGGCGGGCACCGGGGAGCTGTTTTTT
.,.,TRBV18,TRBJ1-5,CASSPTGGNQPQHF,TGTGCCAGCTCACCGACGGGGGGTAATCAGCCCCAGCATTTT
TRBD1,.,TRBV19,TRBJ1-4,CASSFTGGAEKLFF,TGTGCCAGTAGTTTCACAGGGGGCGCAGAAAAACTGTTTTTT
TRBD1,.,TRBV15,TRBJ2-1,CATRTGTIYNEQFF,TGTGCCACCAGGACAGGGACCATCTACAATGAGCAGTTCTTC
TRBD1,.,TRBV18,TRBJ1-1,CASSSGQVEAFF,TGTGCCAGCTCATCTGGACAGGTTGAAGCTTTCTTT
.,.,TRBV19,TRBJ2-7,CASSRGHQGEQYF,TGTGCCAGTAGTAGGGGACACCAGGGCGAGCAGTACTTC
.,.,TRBV5-1,TRBJ1-1,CASSLDTNTEAFF,TGCGCCAGCAGCTTAGACACGAACACTGAAGCTTTCTTT
.,.,TRBV21-1,TRBJ2-3,CASSSRLAGRTDTQYF,TGTGCCAGCAGCTCGAGACTAGCGGGGCGCACAGATACGCAGTATTTT
.,.,TRBV9,TRBJ2-1,CASSVGGSQYNEQFF,TGTGCCAGCAGCGTAGGAGGGAGTCAGTACAATGAGCAGTTCTTC
.,.,TRBV18,TRBJ1-1,CASSPQGPRPAFF,TGTGCCAGCTCACCACAGGGGCCCCGTCCAGCTTTCTTT
TRBD1,.,TRBV19,TRBJ2-6,CASSIPRQGGSGANVLTF,TGTGCCAGTAGTATCCCACGACAGGGGGGCTCTGGGGCCAACGTCCTGACTTTC
TRBD1,.,TRBV5-1,TRBJ1-5,CASSWDSGNQPQHF,TGCGCCAGCAGCTGGGACAGCGGAAATCAGCCCCAGCATTTT
.,once,TRBV6-5,TRBJ2-7,CASSYSEGYEQYF,TGTGCCAGCAGTTACTCAGAAGGTTACGAGCAGTACTTC
.,once,TRBV7-9,TRBJ1-5,CASSLTGNSNQPQHF,TGTGCCAGCAGCTTGACGGGGAATAGCAATCAGCCCCAGCATTTT
TRBD1,.,TRBV6-5,TRBJ1-1,CASSYSKGADQAFF,TGTGCCAGCAGTTACTCGAAGGGGGCAGACCAAGCTTTCTTT
.,.,TRBV5-1,TRBJ2-7,CASSLGPDNEQYF,TGCGCCAGCAGCTTGGGTCCCGACAACGAGCAGTACTTC
.,.,TRBV7-2,TRBJ2-1,CASSLVLGQRFNEQFF,TGTGCCAGCAGCTTAGTTCTAGGACAGAGATTCAATGAGCAGTTCTTC
.,.,TRBV4-2,TRBJ1-1,CASKTPSQDTEAFF,TGTGCCAGCAAGACCCCCAGCCAGGACACTGAAGCTTTCTTT